The rows below give T cell receptor beta chains drawn from one sample of a study of CD8 T cells in Susac syndrome. TCRdb re-called the immunoSEQ multiplex PCR reads through MiXCR, storing one row per CDR3 protein. The sample has around 150,000 distinct CDR3 sequences, approximately 95% seen once. Input material: CD8+ T cells from PBMCs. These receptors were collected from a human donor in good health. The CDR3 runs from the conserved cysteine through the conserved F or W. The D gene is left open where the match is weak. The listing skips clone size in some rows; elsewhere it reads once, few, many or a size class.

abundance,len,d_gene,j_gene,v_gene,CDR3nt,CDR3aa
-,13,-,TRBJ1-1,TRBV28,TGTGCCAGCAGTTTAAGGGGGTATACTGAAGCTTTCTTT,CASSLRGYTEAFF
-,13,-,TRBJ2-3,TRBV12-3/TRBV12-4,TGTGCCAGCAGTTTTCCCAACACAGATACGCAGTATTTT,CASSFPNTDTQYF
-,16,TRBD1,TRBJ2-7,TRBV5-6,TGTGCCAGCAGCTTGGTCCCCGGGACAGGGGGCAACGAGCAGTACTTC,CASSLVPGTGGNEQYF
-,12,-,TRBJ2-2,TRBV29-1,TGCAGCCAGGCGGATTCGGCCGGGGAGCTGTTTTTT,CSQADSAGELFF
-,14,TRBD2,TRBJ2-7,TRBV7-9,TGTGCCAGCAGCTCGGGACTAGCGACACACGAGCAGTACTTC,CASSSGLATHEQYF
-,16,-,TRBJ2-7,TRBV4-3,TGCGCCAGCAGCCAAGATTTATCGGCAGGGTTGTACGAGCAGTACTTC,CASSQDLSAGLYEQYF
-,13,-,TRBJ2-1,TRBV5-4,TGTGCCAGCAGCCCCTCCATGGGGGATGAGCAGTTCTTC,CASSPSMGDEQFF
-,14,-,TRBJ1-1,TRBV29-1,TGCAGCGTTGCAGGGACTCCTATGAACACTGAAGCTTTCTTT,CSVAGTPMNTEAFF
-,15,-,TRBJ2-1,TRBV6-5,TGTGCCAGCAGTTCCTCGGACGCAGCCACGGATGAGCAGTTCTTC,CASSSSDAATDEQFF
-,15,-,TRBJ2-1,TRBV15,TGTGCCACCAGCAGAGTAGAGAACCTATACAATGAGCAGTTCTTC,CATSRVENLYNEQFF
-,15,TRBD2,TRBJ2-1,TRBV20-1,TGCAGTGCCAGGGGACTAGCGGGATACATCAATGAGCAGTTCTTC,CSARGLAGYINEQFF
-,15,TRBD1,TRBJ2-3,TRBV9,TGTGCCAGCAGCGCTTACAGGGGGCAGTCAGATACGCAGTATTTT,CASSAYRGQSDTQYF
-,12,-,TRBJ2-7,TRBV29-1,TGCAGCGTTGAAGGCAGGTCCTACGAGCAGTACTTC,CSVEGRSYEQYF
-,14,-,TRBJ2-7,TRBV9,TGTGCCAGCAGCGTAGAAGGCCTCTCCTACGAGCAGTACTTC,CASSVEGLSYEQYF
-,15,TRBD2,TRBJ2-3,TRBV4-3,TGCGCCAGCAGCCAAGGCGAGCGGGGATGGGATACGCAGTATTTT,CASSQGERGWDTQYF
-,13,TRBD2,TRBJ2-7,TRBV20-1,TGCAGTGCTAGACCTAGCGGTTCCTACGAGCAGTACTTC,CSARPSGSYEQYF
-,17,-,TRBJ1-5,TRBV4-2,TGTGCCAGCAGCCAAAAAGCATGGACAGATAGCAATCAGCCCCAGCATTTT,CASSQKAWTDSNQPQHF
-,17,TRBD2,TRBJ2-2,TRBV2,TGTGCCAGCAGTGAAGTTTCTGGCGGGGGGTGGAACGGGGAGCTGTTTTTT,CASSEVSGGGWNGELFF
-,17,TRBD2,TRBJ2-1,TRBV6-5,TGTGCCAGCAGTTGGACTAGCGGGTTTAACACCTACAATGAGCAGTTCTTC,CASSWTSGFNTYNEQFF
-,15,-,TRBJ2-7,TRBV20-1,TGCAGTGCTAGCCCTATCTGGGACACAAACTACGAGCAGTACTTC,CSASPIWDTNYEQYF
-,13,-,TRBJ1-1,TRBV20-1,TGCAGTGCTAGGGGGACCATGAACACTGAAGCTTTCTTT,CSARGTMNTEAFF
-,15,TRBD2,TRBJ2-1,TRBV4-3,TGCGCCAGCAGCCCCCGACTAGCGGTGGGGGGAGAGCAGTTCTTC,CASSPRLAVGGEQFF
-,13,-,TRBJ1-5,TRBV5-4,TGTGCCAGCAGCTTTGGGGGTATGCAGCCCCAGCATTTT,CASSFGGMQPQHF
-,15,TRBD2,TRBJ2-7,TRBV28,TGTGCCAGCAGTTCACGGACTAGCGGGATTGGCGAGCAGTACTTC,CASSSRTSGIGEQYF
few,13,-,TRBJ2-7,TRBV2,TGTGCCAGAGAACTCAGCGGCACCTACGAGCAGTACTTC,CARELSGTYEQYF
-,14,-,TRBJ1-2,TRBV4-3,TGCGCCAGCAGCCAAGAAGGCACAGGCAGCGGCTACACCTTC,CASSQEGTGSGYTF
-,17,-,TRBJ2-1,TRBV4-3,TGCGCCAGCAGCCAAGTACTAATCCCCGGGCCGGCCAATGAGCAGTTCTTC,CASSQVLIPGPANEQFF
-,11,-,TRBJ2-7,TRBV29-1,TGCAGCGTTGATATGGGGAGCGAGCAGTACTTC,CSVDMGSEQYF
-,14,-,TRBJ2-7,TRBV13,TGTGCCAGCAGCTCCGGGGTTAGCTCCTACGAGCAGTACTTC,CASSSGVSSYEQYF
-,12,-,TRBJ2-7,TRBV7-8,TGTGCCAGCAGCTTATACGGGCACGAGCAGTACTTC,CASSLYGHEQYF
-,11,-,TRBJ2-1,TRBV29-1,TGCAGCGTTATCTCGGGGAATGAGCAGTTCTTC,CSVISGNEQFF
-,12,TRBD2,TRBJ2-7,TRBV4-2,TGTGCCAGTCCAGCGGGAGAATTCGAGCAGTACTTC,CASPAGEFEQYF
-,16,TRBD1,TRBJ2-7,TRBV16,TGTGCCAGCAGCCAAAGGGGGGGACAGGGCAACTACGAGCAGTACTTC,CASSQRGGQGNYEQYF
-,13,-,TRBJ2-1,TRBV9,TGTGCCAGCAGTTACGGACAGTACAATGAGCAGTTCTTC,CASSYGQYNEQFF
-,14,-,TRBJ2-7,TRBV4-1,TGCGCCAGCAGCCAAGAAGGGCTCAGCCACGAGCAGTACTTC,CASSQEGLSHEQYF
-,13,-,TRBJ1-1,TRBV15,TGTGCCACCAGCTCCACTTACCCACCTGAAGCTTTCTTT,CATSSTYPPEAFF
-,13,-,TRBJ2-7,TRBV4-3,TGCGCCAGCAGCGTCACGGTTCTCTACGAGCAGTACTTC,CASSVTVLYEQYF